A single sample is the source of the 18 T cell receptor beta chains below, sequenced in a study of OX40 agonist ivuxolimab in advanced cancers. The library was made by the immunoSEQ multiplex PCR assay. Imported from immuneACCESS, the table was reduced by TCRdb to in-frame sequences with V and J called. These copies leave out some clones; in studies compared against another copy, an unresolved V gene accounts for under half, and the cause of the remainder is not known. The sample table lists roughly 90,000 clones, about 90% of them with a count of one. The ten largest account for roughly 9.3% of the sample. The sequenced sample was CD4+ or CD8+ T cells sorted from blood, obtained in a trial of the OX40 agonist ivuxolimab. These receptors all stem from an adult with an advanced solid tumor such as melanoma, head and neck, liver or kidney cancer.

The rearrangement joins TRBV18 to TRBJ2-7; D is undetermined. Deletions cut 0 bases from V and 4 bases from J, with 10 bases between. CDR1 and CDR2 from the germline V gene are KGHSH and LQKENI. There are 14 residues in the CDR3. The CDR3 reads CASSPPSVSYEQYF. The CDR3 DNA sequence: TGTGCCAGCTCACCACCCTCGGTATCGTACGAGCAGTACTTC.

The chain combines TRBV25-1 with TRBJ1-3; D unclear. Between the trimmed V and J ends, which lost 2 bases and 0 bases, there was a span of 14 bases. There are 17 residues in the CDR3. Germline CDR1 MGHDK, CDR2 SYGVNS. The CDR3 bases are TGTGCCAGCAGTGAAAGCCCCGTCGTTCTCTCTGGAAACACCATATATTTT. Its protein product is CASSESPVVLSGNTIYF.

The rearrangement joins TRBV6-5 to TRBJ1-4; the D gene is possibly TRBD1 (5 bases). The V gene's germline CDR1 is MNHEY and CDR2 SVGAGI. This CDR3 is 14 amino acids long. Trimming shortened V by 5 bases and J by 11 bases, and 18 bases separated the two germline ends. The CDR3 coding sequence is TGTGCCAGCAGTAAGACAGAAGGCTATGGGAAACTGTTTTTT. Translation gives CASSKTEGYGKLFF.

V is TRBV19 and J is TRBJ1-5; 7 nucleotides agree with TRBD1. The CDR3 contains 16 residues. Germline CDR1 is LNHDA and CDR2 is SQIVND (reference sequence). Trimming at V came to 3 bases and at J to 4 bases, leaving 9 bases not matched to a gene. The CDR3, as DNA: TGTGCCAGTAGTATCGCGACAGGGAAGATGAATCAGCCCCAGCATTTT. Translation gives CASSIATGKMNQPQHF.

This rearrangement joins TRBV27 to TRBJ2-1; 12 bases align to TRBD2. Trimming removed 5 bases from V and 4 bases from J; junction bases left unmatched: 9. The CDR3 has 17 residues. Germline CDR1 MNHEY, CDR2 SMNVEV (reference sequence). The CDR3 sequence is CASSHGTSGPIYNEQFF. The CDR3 region has the DNA TGTGCCAGCAGTCATGGGACTAGCGGGCCCATTTACAATGAGCAGTTCTTC.

The chain joins TRBV9 to TRBJ2-7; 11 bases fit TRBD1. The CDR3 loop spans 15 amino acids. Germline V CDR1 and CDR2: SGDLS, YYNGEE. The trim removed 3 bases at V and 3 bases at J, leaving 5 bases unmatched. This CDR3 is CASSAGTGGYYEQYF. In DNA form, the CDR3 reads TGTGCCAGCAGCGCCGGGACAGGGGGGTACTACGAGCAGTACTTC.

V gene TRBV4-2 combines with J gene TRBJ2-1; D not certain. Germline V gene sequence: CDR1 LGHNA, CDR2 YNFKEQ. V was trimmed by 3 bases and J by 3 bases, leaving 3 bases between them. This CDR3 has 12 residues. CDR3 region: CASSHDYNEQFF. Here the CDR3 DNA reads TGTGCCAGCAGCCATGACTACAATGAGCAGTTCTTC.

This clone was picked up one time. The chain has TRBV15 and TRBJ1-4; D unresolved. V was pared by 3 bases and J by 8 bases, with 13 bases between. The germline CDR1 and CDR2 sequences are LNHNV and YYDKDF (reference sequence). This CDR3 contains 14 residues. DNA of the CDR3: TGTGCCACCAGCAGCGTACCCGGATACGAAAAACTGTTTTTT. Residues: CATSSVPGYEKLFF.

This clone was observed a handful of times. DNA of the CDR3: TGTGCCAGCAGCCAGGGGGCGCAGGACTATGGCTACACCTTC. It encodes CASSQGAQDYGYTF. The chain couples TRBV27 to TRBJ1-2, with TRBD1 identical over 8 bases. V was pared by 6 bases and J by 3 bases, with 6 bases of the junction left unmatched. This CDR3 spans 14 amino acids. Germline values: CDR1 MNHEY, CDR2 SMNVEV (reference sequence).

The chain recombines TRBV7-9 with TRBJ2-1; unclear D gene. V was trimmed by 5 bases and J by 8 bases, leaving 16 bases between them. CDR1 is SEHNR and CDR2 is FQNEAQ in the germline V gene (reference sequence). The CDR3 covers 14 residues. CDR3 in DNA: TGTGCCAGCAGCAACTACAACCGGAGACATGAGCAGTTCTTC. This encodes CASSNYNRRHEQFF.

For the CDR3, the DNA is TGTGCCAGCTCACCACAGATCGCCTCCTACAATGAGCAGTTCTTC. It codes for CASSPQIASYNEQFF. The chain has TRBV18 and TRBJ2-1, with D unclear. The CDR3 spans 15 residues. The V and J ends lost 1 base and 0 bases respectively, with 7 bases between them. Germline CDR1 is KGHSH and CDR2 is LQKENI.

V gene TRBV30 combines with J gene TRBJ2-5; TRBD1 aligns across 9 bases. This CDR3 contains 14 residues. Germline values: CDR1 GTSNPN, CDR2 SVGIG (reference sequence). J gave up 5 bases and V 8 bases, and 12 bases lay outside the gene matches. The CDR3 sequence: CAQTVQGAFETQYF. The CDR3 nucleotides are TGTGCCCAAACTGTACAGGGGGCGTTCGAGACCCAGTACTTC. Full variable domain (rest looked up from reference TRBV30 and TRBJ2-5): SQTIHQWPATLVQPVGSPLSLECTVEGTSNPNLYWYRQAAGRGLQLLFYSVGIGQISSEVPQNLSASRPQDRQFILSSKKLLLSDSGFYLCAQTVQGAFETQYFGPGTRLLVL.

The rearrangement joins TRBV7-9 to TRBJ2-7; D uncertain. Germline values: CDR1 SEHNR, CDR2 FQNEAQ (reference sequence). The CDR3 spans 12 residues. V was clipped by 0 bases and J by 7 bases, with 7 bases between them. CDR3 DNA: TGTGCCAGCAGCTTAGCTTCAAGGGAGCAGTACTTC. It codes for CASSLASREQYF. Filled out from reference TRBV7-9 and TRBJ2-7, the complete variable domain reads DTGVSQNPRHKITKRGQNVTFRCDPISEHNRLYWYRQTLGQGPEFLTYFQNEAQLEKSRLLSDRFSAERPKGSFSTLEIQRTEQGDSAMYLCASSLASREQYFGPGTRLTVT.

V gene TRBV27 combines with J gene TRBJ2-1; D gene unclear. CDR1 is MNHEY and CDR2 is SMNVEV in the germline V gene (reference sequence). Trimming took off 5 bases at V and 0 bases at J, with 11 bases between the two ends. The CDR3 consists of 15 residues. The CDR3 nucleotides read TGTGCCAGCAGTAACATACAGAGCTCCTACAATGAGCAGTTCTTC. Translated, it gives CASSNIQSSYNEQFF.

The sample holds a few counts of this clone. The gene calls are TRBV6-6 and TRBJ1-5; D is uncertain. Trimming removed 7 bases at V and 0 bases at J, with 7 bases between. The CDR3 has 13 residues. Germline loops: CDR1 MNHNY, CDR2 SVGAGI (reference sequence). DNA of the CDR3: TGTGCCAGCAAATCGGATAGCAATCAGCCCCAGCATTTT. Its translation: CASKSDSNQPQHF.

This rearrangement joins TRBV5-1 to TRBJ1-4; D gene unclear. The CDR3 length is 13 residues. Trimming removed 2 bases from V and 8 bases from J, with 10 bases in between. Germline V gene data show CDR1 as SGHRS and CDR2 as YFSETQ. CDR3: CASSLGSSEKLFF. As DNA, the CDR3 is TGCGCCAGCAGCTTAGGAAGTTCCGAAAAACTGTTTTTT.

V is TRBV7-8 and J is TRBJ2-5; tentatively, D is TRBD1 (6 bases). CDR3 length: 20 amino acids. Germline values: CDR1 SGHVS, CDR2 FQNEAQ. The V and J ends lost 5 bases and 0 bases respectively, with 28 bases between them. CDR3 nucleotide sequence: TGTGCCAGCAGCCACCAAATGGTGTTCCGGACAGACTGGTACCAAGAGACCCAGTACTTC. It is translated as CASSHQMVFRTDWYQETQYF.

This chain connects TRBV29-1 to TRBJ2-7; D call uncertain. V lost 1 base, J lost 2 bases, and 6 bases lay in between. Germline-derived CDR1 and CDR2 are SQVTM and ANQGSEA. There are 12 residues in the CDR3. CDR3 loop: CSVEGGTYEQYF. Here the CDR3 DNA reads TGCAGCGTTGAAGGCGGAACCTACGAGCAGTACTTC.